The source of this T cell receptor (beta chain) is a study of blood T cell repertoires in COVID-19. The CDR3 length is 15 residues. Unmatched junction bases numbered 6, after V lost 1 base and J lost 2 bases. Germline V gene data show CDR1 as SGHDT and CDR2 as YYEEEE. Assay: immunoSEQ multiplex PCR; the TCRdb copy retains only in-frame clones and omits some. The data show tens of thousands of clones, roughly 90% seen once. This chain links TRBV5-6 with TRBJ2-7; 7 bases map to TRBD2. The source material was peripheral blood. This clonotype was obtained from a woman between 45 and 65 years old with active or convalescent COVID-19. CDR3 in amino acids: CASSLQLAPTYEQYF. Here the CDR3 DNA reads TGTGCCAGCAGCTTGCAACTAGCGCCAACCTACGAGCAGTACTTC.